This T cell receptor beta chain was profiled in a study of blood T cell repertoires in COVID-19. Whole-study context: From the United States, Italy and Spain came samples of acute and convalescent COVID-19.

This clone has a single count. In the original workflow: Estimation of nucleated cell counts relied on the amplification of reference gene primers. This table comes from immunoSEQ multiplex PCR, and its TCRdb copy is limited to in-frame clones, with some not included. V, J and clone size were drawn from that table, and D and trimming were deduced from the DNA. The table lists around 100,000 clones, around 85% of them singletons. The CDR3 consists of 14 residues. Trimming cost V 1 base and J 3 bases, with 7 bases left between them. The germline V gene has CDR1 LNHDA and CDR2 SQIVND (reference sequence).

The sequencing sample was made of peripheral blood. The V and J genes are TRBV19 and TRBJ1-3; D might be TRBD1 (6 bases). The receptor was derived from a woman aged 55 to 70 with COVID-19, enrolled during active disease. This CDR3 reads CASSIGRGGNTIYF. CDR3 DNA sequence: TGTGCCAGTAGTATAGGCAGGGGTGGAAACACCATATATTTT. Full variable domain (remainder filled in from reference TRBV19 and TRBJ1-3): DGGITQSPKYLFRKEGQNVTLSCEQNLNHDAMYWYRQDPGQGLRLIYYSQIVNDFQKGDIAEGYSVSREKKESFPLTVTSAQKNPTAFYLCASSIGRGGNTIYFGEGSWLTVV.